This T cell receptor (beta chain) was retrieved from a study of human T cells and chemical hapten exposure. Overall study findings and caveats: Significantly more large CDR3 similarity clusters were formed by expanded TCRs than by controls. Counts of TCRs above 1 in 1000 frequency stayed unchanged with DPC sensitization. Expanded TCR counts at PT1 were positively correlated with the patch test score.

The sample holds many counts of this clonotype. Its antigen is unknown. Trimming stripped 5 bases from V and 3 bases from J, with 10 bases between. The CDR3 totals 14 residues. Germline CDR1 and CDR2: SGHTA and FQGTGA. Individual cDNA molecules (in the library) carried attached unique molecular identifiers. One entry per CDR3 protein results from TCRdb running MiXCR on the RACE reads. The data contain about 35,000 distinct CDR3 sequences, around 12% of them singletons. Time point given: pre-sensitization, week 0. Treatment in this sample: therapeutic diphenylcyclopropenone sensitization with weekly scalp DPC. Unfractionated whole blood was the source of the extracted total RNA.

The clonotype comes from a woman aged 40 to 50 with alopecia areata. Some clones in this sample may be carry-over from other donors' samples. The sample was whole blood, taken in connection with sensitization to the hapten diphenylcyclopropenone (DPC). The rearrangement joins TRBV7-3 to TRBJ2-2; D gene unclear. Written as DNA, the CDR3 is TGTGCCAGCAGCCCCTTGATGGACACCGGGGAGCTGTTTTTT. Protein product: CASSPLMDTGELFF.